This T cell receptor (beta chain) was obtained from a study of CD8+CD57+ T cells in acquired aplastic anemia. TCR beta VDJ and CDR3 profiling used genomic DNA as template. TCRdb re-called the reads through MiXCR, storing one row per CDR3 protein. The data contain some 120,000 distinct CDR3 sequences, almost 40% of them seen just once; the ten biggest clones take up more than 2.5%. This clonotype was observed many times. The authors sequenced patients whose flow cytometry had shown CD8+CD57+ cell expansion. V lost 11 bases and J lost 8, with 19 bases in between. This CDR3 is built from 13 residues. Germline CDR1 reads SGHTA; CDR2 reads FQGNSA.

The chain employs TRBV7-2 and TRBJ2-1; D remains unclear. The sample was sorted CD4+, CD8+, or CD8+CD57+ T cells (not recorded which) from PBMCs. The TCR originated in a human donor with aplastic anemia. The DNA for the CDR3 is TGTGCCTCTGGGAACCGGGTTGGGGATGAGCAGTTCTTC. Amino acids: CASGNRVGDEQFF. Supplemented by reference TRBV7-2 and TRBJ2-1, the full variable domain reads GAGVSQSPSNKVTEKGKDVELRCDPISGHTALYWYRQSLGQGLEFLIYFQGNSAPDKSGLPSDRFSAERTGGSVSTLTIQRTQQEDSAVYLCASGNRVGDEQFFGPGTRLTVL.